Below are 24 T cell receptor beta chains sequenced from a single sample in a study of CD8+ T cells in alopecia areata. Sequencing relied on a cDNA template that was reverse transcribed from extracted RNA. Clones were read by immunoSEQ multiplex PCR, and TCRdb kept only the in-frame ones, dropping some. The sample yields 150,000 or so clones, less than 70% seen once. The treatment was: oral pan-JAK inhibitor, 5-10 mg twice daily. The sample consisted of CD4+ T cells sorted from blood, taken at week 4, from a patient treated with tofacitinib. The receptors were gathered from a human donor with alopecia areata.

The chain combines TRBV30 with TRBJ1-2; possible D gene TRBD1, 6 bases. V lost 0 bases and J 4 bases, leaving 21 bases between the germline ends. This CDR3 region has 17 residues. CDR1 and CDR2 (germline): GTSNPN, SVGIG (reference sequence). The CDR3 protein is CAWSVGWSRDMIYGYTF. The CDR3 coding sequence is TGTGCCTGGAGTGTAGGGTGGTCCAGGGACATGATCTATGGCTACACCTTC. Full variable domain (outside the CDR3, taken from reference TRBV30 and TRBJ1-2): SQTIHQWPATLVQPVGSPLSLECTVEGTSNPNLYWYRQAAGRGLQLLFYSVGIGQISSEVPQNLSASRPQDRQFILSSKKLLLSDSGFYLCAWSVGWSRDMIYGYTFGSGTRLTVV.

V is TRBV30 and J is TRBJ1-1; the match to TRBD1 covers 7 bases. The CDR3 is 16 amino acids. Germline assignment: CDR1 GTSNPN and CDR2 SVGIG (reference sequence). The V and J ends lost 7 bases and 0 bases, in that order; junction bases with no gene match: 14. CDR3 sequence (DNA): TGTGCCTTCACACCATTACAGGGGAGGATGAACACTGAAGCTTTCTTT. Amino acid sequence: CAFTPLQGRMNTEAFF.

V and J are TRBV7-8 and TRBJ1-5; D remains unclear. Germline lookup yields CDR1 SGHVS and CDR2 FQNEAQ. V gave up 5 bases and J gave up 4 bases, with 15 bases separating them. The CDR3 consists of 15 residues. The CDR3 coding sequence is TGTGCCAGCAGCCCTGCCTCTAACCCTAATCAGCCCCAGCATTTT. Its translation is CASSPASNPNQPQHF.

V and J are TRBV30 and TRBJ1-6; D not certain. Germline V CDR1 and CDR2: GTSNPN, SVGIG (reference sequence). Deletions cut 6 bases from V and 0 bases from J, with 3 bases between. CDR3 length equals 12 residues. The CDR3 spells CACSSYNSPLHF. For the CDR3, the DNA is TGTGCCTGCAGCTCCTATAATTCACCCCTCCACTTT.

This clone was seen only a few times. The chain carries TRBV10-3 and TRBJ2-3; 7 nucleotides match TRBD2. The trim removed 8 bases at V and 5 bases at J, leaving 7 bases unmatched. This CDR3 region has 13 residues. Germline CDR1 ENHRY, CDR2 SYGVKD. CDR3 sequence: CAIARGGVDTQYF. The CDR3 coding sequence is TGTGCCATCGCTCGCGGGGGTGTAGATACGCAGTATTTT.

The chain recombines TRBV7-8 with TRBJ2-3; D perhaps matches TRBD2 (6 bases). Germline V gene lookup returns CDR1 SGHVS and CDR2 FQNEAQ. The CDR3 runs to 18 residues. V gave up 0 bases and J gave up 0 bases, with 16 bases separating them. The CDR3 sequence: CASSLARWAGRSTDTQYF. CDR3 nucleotide sequence: TGTGCCAGCAGCTTAGCCAGGTGGGCGGGACGAAGCACAGATACGCAGTATTTT.

This clone was observed many times. This rearrangement joins TRBV11-2 to TRBJ2-2; D is unclear. The germline V and J ends were trimmed by 1 base and 6 bases, with 9 bases remaining between them. The CDR3 has 14 amino acids. Germline V gives CDR1 SGHAT, CDR2 FQNNGV. CDR3 DNA: TGTGCCAGCAGCTTAGCGGCGGCGGCCGGGGAGCTGTTTTTT. Protein product: CASSLAAAAGELFF.

This clone has a single count. The rearrangement uses TRBV7-9 and TRBJ1-1, with D maybe TRBD1 (5 bases). The CDR3 is made up of 14 amino acids. V lost 1 base and J lost 1, with 7 bases in between. CDR1 and CDR2 from the germline V gene are SEHNR and FQNEAQ (reference sequence). The CDR3 DNA sequence: TGTGCCAGCAGCTTAGAGGGGCGGAACACTGAAGCTTTCTTT. Protein sequence: CASSLEGRNTEAFF. Together with reference TRBV7-9 and TRBJ1-1, the CDR3 gives the full variable domain: DTGVSQNPRHKITKRGQNVTFRCDPISEHNRLYWYRQTLGQGPEFLTYFQNEAQLEKSRLLSDRFSAERPKGSFSTLEIQRTEQGDSAMYLCASSLEGRNTEAFFGQGTRLTVV.

The J gene is TRBJ1-2, the V gene TRBV9; 7 bases map to TRBD1. The germline CDR1 and CDR2 sequences are SGDLS and YYNGEE. There are 14 residues in the CDR3. The V gene end was trimmed by 0 bases and the J gene end by 7 bases; junction bases not matched to a gene: 6. The CDR3 DNA follows: TGTGCCAGCAGCGTAGCAGCGGCAGGGGGTGGCTACACCTTC. This sequence encodes CASSVAAAGGGYTF.

V usage is TRBV30 and J usage is TRBJ1-5; D not resolved. The CDR3 consists of 15 residues. Germline CDR1 and CDR2: GTSNPN and SVGIG (reference sequence). Trimming removed 4 bases at V and 2 bases at J, with 15 bases between. As DNA, the CDR3 is TGTGCCTGGACCCACTCGGGGAGAGGCAATCAGCCCCAGCATTTT. Translation gives CAWTHSGRGNQPQHF.

This chain connects TRBV7-9 to TRBJ1-1; D remains unclear. The ends were cut back, 2 bases at V and 11 bases at J, with 15 bases in the middle. The CDR3 length is 13 residues. The germline V gene encodes CDR1 SEHNR and CDR2 FQNEAQ (reference sequence). The CDR3 DNA reads TGTGCCAGCAGCTTAACGTCTTCCAGTACGGCTTTCTTT. Encoded protein: CASSLTSSSTAFF.

The chain couples TRBV5-1 to TRBJ1-2, with D unclear. This CDR3 comprises 13 residues. Germline values: CDR1 SGHRS, CDR2 YFSETQ. V was shortened by 0 bases and J by 3 bases, with 6 bases between the two germline ends. CDR3 coding DNA: TGCGCCAGCAGCTTGGATCCCTACTATGGCTACACCTTC. Residues: CASSLDPYYGYTF.

The chain has TRBV2 and TRBJ2-2, with unresolved D. The germline V gene encodes CDR1 SNHLY and CDR2 FYNNEI. The CDR3 runs 12 residues. V was pared by 7 bases and J by 6 bases, with 9 bases between. CDR3 in DNA: TGTGCCAGCATGCGGATCCCCGGGGAGCTGTTTTTT. The encoded protein is CASMRIPGELFF.

The chain links TRBV29-1 to TRBJ1-2, with D unresolved. The V end lost 0 bases, the J end lost 3 bases, and 8 bases lay between the germline ends. Germline assignment: CDR1 SQVTM and CDR2 ANQGSEA. The CDR3 totals 13 residues. The CDR3 loop is CSVEEESDYGYTF. The CDR3 DNA reads as TGCAGCGTTGAAGAGGAGTCCGACTATGGCTACACCTTC.

This chain joins TRBV2 and TRBJ2-7; TRBD1 aligns across 8 bases. Losses at the gene ends were 7 bases for V and 2 bases for J; bases not matched to a gene: 10. The CDR3 runs to 15 residues. CDR1 is SNHLY, CDR2 FYNNEI, per germline. The CDR3 sequence is CASNPTGVITYEQYF. CDR3 nucleotides: TGTGCCAGCAACCCGACAGGGGTCATCACCTACGAGCAGTACTTC.

This clone was seen once. The V and J genes are TRBV30 and TRBJ2-1; D is uncertain. The CDR3 length is 11 residues. Trimming cost V 3 bases and J 4 bases, with 4 bases left between them. Germline V gene data show CDR1 as GTSNPN and CDR2 as SVGIG (reference sequence). Written as DNA, the CDR3 is TGTGCCTGGAGAGATTACAATGAGCAGTTCTTC. The encoded protein is CAWRDYNEQFF. The variable domain in full, completed from reference TRBV30 and TRBJ2-1, reads SQTIHQWPATLVQPVGSPLSLECTVEGTSNPNLYWYRQAAGRGLQLLFYSVGIGQISSEVPQNLSASRPQDRQFILSSKKLLLSDSGFYLCAWRDYNEQFFGPGTRLTVL.

The chain employs TRBV29-1 and TRBJ1-2; tentative D call: TRBD1 (5 bases). Germline V gene sequence: CDR1 SQVTM, CDR2 ANQGSEA. The CDR3 runs to 12 residues. Trimming removed 4 bases from V and 2 bases from J, with 8 bases in between. The CDR3 loop reads CSVGQLNYGYTF. CDR3 sequence (DNA): TGCAGCGTTGGACAGTTGAACTATGGCTACACCTTC.

The chain recombines TRBV5-6 with TRBJ2-3; D gene uncertain. This CDR3 region has 16 residues. Looked up from germline, CDR1 is SGHDT and CDR2 is YYEEEE. V was clipped by 0 bases and J by 0 bases, with 11 bases between them. CDR3 DNA: TGTGCCAGCAGCTTGGGGACCATTTATAGCACAGATACGCAGTATTTT. Residues: CASSLGTIYSTDTQYF.

This clone was observed a few times. The chain carries TRBV6-6 and TRBJ2-3; TRBD2 aligns across 8 bases. There are 15 residues in the CDR3. Trimming cost V 0 bases and J 2 bases; bases outside gene matches: 1. Per germline, CDR1 MNHNY and CDR2 SVGAGI (reference sequence). CDR3 sequence reads: CASSYSGLATDTQYF. The CDR3 DNA follows: TGTGCCAGCAGTTACTCTGGACTAGCCACAGATACGCAGTATTTT.

The CDR3 loop is CATSSSGGAHTGELFF. CDR3 in DNA: TGTGCCACCAGCAGTAGCGGGGGGGCCCACACCGGGGAGCTGTTTTTT. The chain is built from TRBV15 and TRBJ2-2, with TRBD2 matching over 11 bases. Germline lookup yields CDR1 LNHNV and CDR2 YYDKDF (reference sequence). The CDR3 loop spans 16 amino acids. Trimming cost V 3 bases and J 3 bases; bases outside gene matches: 3.

The chain links TRBV29-1 to TRBJ2-5, with D maybe TRBD1 (5 bases). Per germline, CDR1 SQVTM and CDR2 ANQGSEA. This CDR3 comprises 14 residues. V lost 4 bases and J 1 base, leaving 13 bases between the germline ends. CDR3 sequence reads: CSVGPRQRQETQYF. The CDR3 nucleotides read TGCAGCGTTGGCCCCCGACAGCGCCAAGAGACCCAGTACTTC.

The chain links TRBV10-3 to TRBJ1-4; 8 nucleotides align to TRBD1. CDR1 is ENHRY, CDR2 SYGVKD, per germline. The CDR3 is made up of 15 amino acids. With 2 bases clipped from V and 5 bases from J, the junction kept 4 bases outside the gene matches. The CDR3 nucleotides are TGTGCCATCAGTGAGATGGGACAGGCAAATGAAAAACTGTTTTTT. Translating it yields CAISEMGQANEKLFF.

This clone occurred a few times. V gene TRBV5-4 combines with J gene TRBJ1-2; 8 nucleotides align to TRBD1. Germline CDR1 and CDR2: SGHNT and YYREEE (reference sequence). CDR3 length equals 15 residues. The trim removed 1 base at V and 2 bases at J, leaving 4 bases unmatched. CDR3 region: CASSLSRQGNYGYTF. CDR3 coding DNA: TGTGCCAGCAGCTTGTCCCGACAGGGGAACTATGGCTACACCTTC.

This sequence joins TRBV30 and TRBJ1-6; D may be TRBD1 (6 bases). This CDR3 comprises 15 residues. Germline CDR1 and CDR2: GTSNPN and SVGIG (reference sequence). The germline V and J ends were trimmed by 3 bases and 5 bases, with 14 bases remaining between them. The DNA of the CDR3 is TGTGCCTGGAGGGGACAAATAGGAGATAATTCACCCCTCCACTTT. Residues: CAWRGQIGDNSPLHF.